The clone carrying this T cell receptor (beta chain) was recorded only once. In the authors' methods: Quantification of nucleated cells was approximated via reference gene primer amplification. This table comes from immunoSEQ multiplex PCR, and its TCRdb copy is limited to in-frame clones, with some not included. Clone size and the V and J calls come from that table; the DNA yielded D and trimming. The data show approximately 90,000 clones, 88% seen once. Germline V gene lookup returns CDR1 LNHDA and CDR2 SQIVND (reference sequence). Trimming removed 10 bases from V and 4 bases from J, with 8 bases in between. This CDR3 is built from 12 residues. The data originate from a study of blood T cell repertoires in COVID-19. Turning to the study itself: Sample material is recorded as cDNA or gDNA derived from T cells, B-cell-depleted T cells, or PBMCs.

The TCR comes from a man aged 55 to 70 with acute or convalescent COVID-19. The sample was peripheral blood. This chain joins TRBV19 and TRBJ1-6; D is perhaps TRBD1 (5 bases). The CDR3 nucleotides read TGTGCCACCTCAGGGTATAATTCACCCCTCCACTTT. This codes for CATSGYNSPLHF.